The entry below gives a single TCR beta chain sequence along with its context. Its target is not known. This entry is derived from a study of cytomegalovirus exposure and HLA in healthy donors. Study observations and caveats: A later analysis linked a missense variant in DCLRE1C to the trimming of TCR beta V and J genes. A later analysis found common viral pathogens apparently linked to several of the most significant clusters.

A multiplex PCR was run with 60 Vbeta primers and 13 Jbeta primers. Libraries were prepared by immunoSEQ multiplex PCR; TCRdb keeps only in-frame clonotypes and omits some of them. The data contain approximately 190,000 clones, roughly 81% of them seen just once; the ten biggest clones take up approximately 2%. The source of this sequence is a woman aged 30 to 39 in good health and CMV-seropositive. Sequenced material: PBMCs.

The CDR3 DNA is TGTGCCAGTCTCAGGGGGTCACACACAGATACGCAGTATTTT. Amino acids: CASLRGSHTDTQYF. This chain links TRBV28 with TRBJ2-3, with 7 bases matching TRBD1. Germline V gene lookup returns CDR1 MDHEN and CDR2 SYDVKM. CDR3 length: 14 amino acids. With 9 bases clipped from V and 2 bases from J, the junction kept 8 bases outside the gene matches.